This TCR beta chain was identified in a study of Graves' ophthalmopathy and Graves' hyperthyroidism. Each diagnosis was determined on the basis of clinical symptoms, serum thyroxine, TRAb, thyroid ultrasound and orbital computed tomography. Amplified TCR beta CDR3 regions were obtained using RNA transcripts as template. First-round RT-PCR used HTBI primers; second-round multiplex PCR followed. Each CDR3 protein gets one entry after TCRdb re-called the multiplex PCR reads with MiXCR. The top ten clones hold 3.3% of a sample with around 600,000 distinct CDR3 sequences, more than 40% of them seen once. This clonotype has ten or more counts. CDR3 size: 15 residues. Between the trimmed V and J ends, which lost 3 bases and 4 bases, there was a span of 15 bases. Per germline, CDR1 LGHDT and CDR2 YNNKEL (reference sequence).

Sample: peripheral blood. This TCR came from an adult man with Graves' ophthalmopathy. The V call is TRBV3-1, the J call TRBJ2-5; D uncertain. This chain's CDR3 is CASSQTSTVGETQYF. The CDR3 DNA follows: TGTGCCAGCAGCCAGACAAGCACAGTAGGAGAGACCCAGTACTTC.